The source of this T cell receptor beta chain is a study of resident and recirculating memory T cells in vitiligo. Study-wide context: Whole samples, not sorted cells, were homogenized and used for genomic DNA extraction.

Clones were read by immunoSEQ multiplex PCR, and TCRdb kept only the in-frame ones, dropping some. The data contain about 76,000 clones, under 95% of them seen just once; the ten biggest clones take up approximately 4.7%. The specimen sequenced was blood. The sequence derives from a male donor with vitiligo.

The CDR3 coding sequence is TGTGCCAGCAGTTACGGGACAGGATTCGACTATGGCTACACCTTC. Amino acid sequence: CASSYGTGFDYGYTF. The gene calls are TRBV6-5 and TRBJ1-2, with TRBD1 identical over 8 bases. CDR3 length equals 15 residues. In germline, CDR1 is MNHEY, CDR2 SVGAGI. V gave up 2 bases and J gave up 3 bases; unmatched junction bases: 5.